Shown below are 27 T cell receptor beta chains from a single sample sequenced in a study of cytomegalovirus exposure and HLA in healthy donors. The PCR had 60 Vbeta and 13 Jbeta primers. The table came from immunoSEQ multiplex PCR; TCRdb's copy has only in-frame clones and leaves some out. Of 150,000 to 200,000 clones listed, approximately 86% were seen once; the top ten hold roughly 2%. Sequences were obtained from PBMCs. Receptors were obtained from a woman aged 18-30 years in good health and CMV-seronegative.

The chain is built from TRBV27 and TRBJ2-5, with 9 positions matching TRBD1. The assigned J gene may be wrong: the sequence end matches TRBJ2-7 better. Per germline, CDR1 MNHEY and CDR2 SMNVEV (reference sequence). The CDR3 runs to 14 residues. The CDR3 DNA follows: TGTGCCAGCAGTCTTAACAGGGGGCGACGCGAGCAGTACTTC. This gives the protein CASSLNRGRREQYF.

The V gene is TRBV19, the J gene TRBJ2-1; no clear D gene. Germline V CDR1 and CDR2: LNHDA, SQIVND (reference sequence). V was clipped by 3 bases and J by 0 bases, with 9 bases between them. The CDR3 covers 15 residues. The CDR3 region is CASSIYSGSYNEQFF. The CDR3 nucleotides read TGTGCCAGTAGTATCTACTCCGGCTCCTACAATGAGCAGTTCTTC.

The chain couples TRBV5-1 to TRBJ2-2, with 7 positions matching TRBD2. Per the germline V gene, CDR1 is SGHRS and CDR2 is YFSETQ. V lost 4 bases to trimming and J lost 5 bases; unmatched junction nucleotides: 11. The CDR3 extends over 16 amino acids. This CDR3 is CASSPRAGEGTGELFF. CDR3 nucleotide sequence: TGCGCCAGCAGCCCCCGGGCGGGAGAGGGGACCGGGGAGCTGTTTTTT.

The chain is built from TRBV7-9 and TRBJ2-7; 9 bases fit TRBD1. After removal of 2 bases from V and 4 bases from J, the junction contained 3 bases not matched to a gene. Germline assignment: CDR1 SEHNR and CDR2 FQNEAQ (reference sequence). The CDR3 is 14 residues long. The CDR3 region has the DNA TGTGCCAGCAGCTTAAACAGGGGGCAATACGAGCAGTACTTC. Translated: CASSLNRGQYEQYF.

The CDR3 bases are TGTGCCTGGAGTCTGGGGGCGCGTGGCACTGAAGCTTTCTTT. Amino acids: CAWSLGARGTEAFF. The V and J genes are TRBV30 and TRBJ1-1; maybe TRBD1 (6 bases). The CDR3 is made up of 14 amino acids. Germline loops: CDR1 GTSNPN, CDR2 SVGIG (reference sequence). The germline V and J ends were trimmed by 2 bases and 4 bases, with 14 bases remaining between them.

The chain has TRBV5-1 and TRBJ2-3; 7 positions match TRBD1. Germline CDR1 and CDR2: SGHRS and YFSETQ. This CDR3 has 16 amino acids. The junction had 9 bases not matched to a gene; V was cut back by 4 bases and J by 1 base. The CDR3 nucleotides are TGCGCCAGCAGCCTATACCCCGACAGGGGCACAGATACGCAGTATTTT. Translated: CASSLYPDRGTDTQYF.

This clone has only one observation. J is TRBJ1-5 and V is TRBV19, with unresolved D. Germline V gene lookup returns CDR1 LNHDA and CDR2 SQIVND (reference sequence). Between the trimmed V and J ends, which lost 3 bases and 0 bases, there was a span of 9 bases. There are 15 residues in the CDR3. The CDR3 here is CASSIGTRSNQPQHF. CDR3 coding DNA: TGTGCCAGTAGTATCGGTACTCGTAGCAATCAGCCCCAGCATTTT.

This chain joins TRBV27 and TRBJ1-2; D possibly corresponds to TRBD1 (5 bases). The V end was cut by 6 bases, the J end by 4 bases, with 15 bases between. Germline V gene data show CDR1 as MNHEY and CDR2 as SMNVEV (reference sequence). CDR3 length: 14 residues. The CDR3 protein is CASRPDRGPYGYTF. The DNA for the CDR3 is TGTGCCAGCAGGCCCGACAGAGGACCCTATGGCTACACCTTC.

J is TRBJ2-1 and V is TRBV27; maybe TRBD1 (5 bases). Trimming cost V 9 bases and J 4 bases, with 10 bases left between them. The CDR3 has 12 amino acids. Germline V gene lookup returns CDR1 MNHEY and CDR2 SMNVEV (reference sequence). The CDR3 DNA sequence: TGTGCCAGTGGGGCTGATTACAATGAGCAGTTCTTC. Translated: CASGADYNEQFF.

This chain uses TRBV14 with TRBJ2-7, with a tentative D call TRBD1 (6 bases). CDR1 and CDR2 from the germline V gene are SGHDN and FVKESK. The CDR3 loop spans 14 amino acids. V dropped 4 bases and J dropped 4 bases, with 14 bases sitting between them. CDR3: CASSPLTGPYEQYF. CDR3 bases: TGTGCCAGCAGCCCCCTGACAGGACCGTACGAGCAGTACTTC.

V and J are TRBV7-8 and TRBJ1-4, with 7 bases identical to TRBD1. CDR1 and CDR2 (germline): SGHVS, FQNEAQ. The CDR3 has 15 amino acids. V lost 2 bases and J lost 8; bases outside the gene matches: 8. CDR3 residues: CASSLSGRGYEKLFF. The CDR3 DNA is TGTGCCAGCAGCTTATCAGGCAGGGGGTACGAAAAACTGTTTTTT.

This chain uses TRBV5-1 with TRBJ2-1, with 8 nucleotides matching TRBD2. The CDR3 consists of 15 residues. Trimming took 0 bases from V and 4 from J; bases not matched to a gene: 3. CDR1 and CDR2 from the germline V gene are SGHRS and YFSETQ. In nucleotides, the CDR3 is TGCGCCAGCAGCTTGGCTGGCGGGAGGTACAATGAGCAGTTCTTC. Translation: CASSLAGGRYNEQFF.

This clone was seen more than once but under ten times. The chain combines TRBV27 with TRBJ1-3; 8 bases fit TRBD1. J lost 2 bases, V lost 5 bases, and 8 bases had no gene match. There are 16 residues in the CDR3. Germline lookup yields CDR1 MNHEY and CDR2 SMNVEV (reference sequence). The CDR3 sequence: CASSPGQGSTGNTIYF. The DNA for the CDR3 is TGTGCCAGCAGTCCCGGACAGGGCAGTACTGGAAACACCATATATTTT.

The chain recombines TRBV19 with TRBJ2-7, with 7 bases lining up with TRBD2. The V segment lost 5 bases and the J segment 4 bases; nucleotides outside the gene matches: 5. Per germline, CDR1 LNHDA and CDR2 SQIVND (reference sequence). CDR3 length equals 13 residues. This CDR3 reads CASSADGRYEQYF. In DNA form, the CDR3 reads TGTGCCAGTAGTGCGGACGGGAGGTACGAGCAGTACTTC. The full variable domain, in which reference TRBV19 and TRBJ2-7 provide the parts outside the CDR3, is DGGITQSPKYLFRKEGQNVTLSCEQNLNHDAMYWYRQDPGQGLRLIYYSQIVNDFQKGDIAEGYSVSREKKESFPLTVTSAQKNPTAFYLCASSADGRYEQYFGPGTRLTVT.

This chain links TRBV6-5 with TRBJ2-1; D not resolved. The V end lost 0 bases, the J end lost 3 bases, and 6 bases lay between the germline ends. CDR1 MNHEY and CDR2 SVGAGI come from the germline V gene. CDR3 length: 14 amino acids. CDR3 loop: CASSYSLDYNEQFF. The CDR3 bases are TGTGCCAGCAGTTACTCGCTAGACTACAATGAGCAGTTCTTC.

The rearrangement links TRBV27 to TRBJ2-2; 9 bases align to TRBD1. The CDR3 covers 16 residues. With V trimmed by 2 bases and J by 1 base, 2 bases remained unmatched. Germline loops: CDR1 MNHEY, CDR2 SMNVEV (reference sequence). The CDR3 protein is CASSLGTGKNTGELFF. The CDR3, as DNA: TGTGCCAGCAGTTTAGGGACAGGGAAGAACACCGGGGAGCTGTTTTTT.

The CDR3 DNA is TGCGCCAGCAGCCCAGACAGGTGGACCTACGAGCAGTACTTC. This gives the protein CASSPDRWTYEQYF. The genes are TRBV10-1 and TRBJ2-7, with D perhaps TRBD1 (6 bases). Germline V gives CDR1 WNHNN, CDR2 SYGVQD (reference sequence). The CDR3 covers 14 residues. Trimming removed 6 bases at V and 2 bases at J, with 14 bases between.

V gene TRBV28 combines with J gene TRBJ2-1; 9 bases are a match to TRBD2. V dropped 5 bases and J dropped 9; count of bases not matched to a gene: 8. The CDR3 is 14 residues long. Germline V gives CDR1 MDHEN, CDR2 SYDVKM. CDR3 in DNA: TGTGCCAGCAGTCACGATCGACTAGCGGCTGAGCAGTTCTTC. This sequence encodes CASSHDRLAAEQFF.

Here the CDR3 reads CASSLPRTGPLSGYTF. CDR3 sequence (DNA): TGCGCCAGCAGCCTCCCCCGGACAGGGCCTCTCTCTGGCTACACCTTC. V usage is TRBV4-1 and J usage is TRBJ1-2; 8 nucleotides agree with TRBD1. The junction had 14 bases not matched to a gene; V was cut back by 4 bases and J by 7 bases. The germline V gene has CDR1 MGHRA and CDR2 YSYEKL. This CDR3 has 16 amino acids.

This rearrangement joins TRBV28 to TRBJ2-7, with 9 bases identical to TRBD1. Germline V gene lookup returns CDR1 MDHEN and CDR2 SYDVKM. Trimming removed 1 base from V and 5 bases from J; junction bases left unmatched: 9. The CDR3 length is 16 residues. Here the CDR3 reads CASSLSYGTGRHEQYF. CDR3 in DNA: TGTGCCAGCAGTTTATCCTACGGGACAGGGAGGCACGAGCAGTACTTC.

V and J are TRBV27 and TRBJ1-5; 7 positions match TRBD1. V lost 3 bases, J lost 7 bases, and 6 bases stayed unmatched. The germline V gene encodes CDR1 MNHEY and CDR2 SMNVEV (reference sequence). This CDR3 has 14 amino acids. In DNA form, the CDR3 reads TGTGCCAGCAGTTTGACTGACAGGGCCCAGCCCCAGCATTTT. This encodes CASSLTDRAQPQHF.

The rearrangement joins TRBV7-9 to TRBJ2-5; maybe TRBD2 (6 bases). Per germline, CDR1 SEHNR and CDR2 FQNEAQ (reference sequence). The length of the CDR3 is 14 residues. V lost 3 bases and J 2 bases, leaving 10 bases between the germline ends. The CDR3 DNA sequence: TGTGCCAGCAGCTTTAGCGGTAGTCAAGAGACCCAGTACTTC. Its translation: CASSFSGSQETQYF.

The V call is TRBV5-1, the J call TRBJ2-3; 8 nucleotides agree with TRBD2. CDR1 is SGHRS, CDR2 YFSETQ, per germline. The CDR3 is made up of 15 amino acids. Unmatched junction bases numbered 6, after V lost 0 bases and J lost 6 bases. CDR3 amino acids: CASSLDTGGRDTQYF. As DNA, the CDR3 is TGCGCCAGCAGCTTGGATACGGGAGGGAGGGATACGCAGTATTTT. Variable domain in full (rest from reference TRBV5-1 and TRBJ2-3): KAGVTQTPRYLIKTRGQQVTLSCSPISGHRSVSWYQQTPGQGLQFLFEYFSETQRNKGNFPGRFSGRQFSNSRSEMNVSTLELGDSALYLCASSLDTGGRDTQYFGPGTRLTVL.

This clone was observed a handful of times. The rearrangement uses TRBV4-1 and TRBJ1-3, with a possible D match to TRBD1 (5 bases). The CDR3 sequence is 16 residues long. The germline V gene encodes CDR1 MGHRA and CDR2 YSYEKL. V was clipped by 1 base and J by 2 bases, with 12 bases between them. The CDR3 reads CASSQGRGRTGNTIYF. CDR3 bases: TGCGCCAGCAGCCAAGGTAGGGGAAGAACTGGAAACACCATATATTTT.

The chain links TRBV28 to TRBJ2-4; the match to TRBD1 covers 9 bases. Germline CDR1 reads MDHEN; CDR2 reads SYDVKM. The CDR3 is 14 residues long. The ends lost 5 bases at V and 6 bases at J; junction bases unmatched: 5. DNA of the CDR3: TGTGCCAGCAGTGCCTCGGGACAGGGAAACATTCAGTACTTC. Protein product: CASSASGQGNIQYF.

V usage is TRBV29-1 and J usage is TRBJ2-1, with 9 bases fitting TRBD1. The CDR3 is 11 residues long. Germline CDR1 reads SQVTM; CDR2 reads ANQGSEA. Unmatched junction bases numbered 11, after V lost 8 bases and J lost 15 bases. The CDR3 region is CSSTGGILRFF. The CDR3 coding sequence is TGCAGCTCCACAGGGGGCATCTTGCGGTTCTTC.

The CDR3 DNA reads as TGCAGCGTGTGGGGCCCCTACGAGCAGTACTTC. As protein: CSVWGPYEQYF. V is TRBV20-1 and J is TRBJ2-7; D may be TRBD1 (5 bases). The CDR3 has 11 residues. The germline V gene encodes CDR1 DFQATT and CDR2 SNEGSKA (reference sequence).